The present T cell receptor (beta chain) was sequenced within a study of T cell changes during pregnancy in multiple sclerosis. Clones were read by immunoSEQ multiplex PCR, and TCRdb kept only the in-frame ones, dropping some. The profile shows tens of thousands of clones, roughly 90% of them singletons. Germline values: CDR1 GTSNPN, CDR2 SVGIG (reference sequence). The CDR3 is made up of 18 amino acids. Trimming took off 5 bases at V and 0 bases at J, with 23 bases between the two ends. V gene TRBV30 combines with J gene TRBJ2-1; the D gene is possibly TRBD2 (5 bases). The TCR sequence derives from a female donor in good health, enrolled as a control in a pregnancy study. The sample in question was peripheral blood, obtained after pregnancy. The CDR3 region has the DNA TGTGCCTGGGGTATTCCCGGCGCTAGCCCCAGCTCCTACAATGAGCAGTTCTTC. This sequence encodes CAWGIPGASPSSYNEQFF.